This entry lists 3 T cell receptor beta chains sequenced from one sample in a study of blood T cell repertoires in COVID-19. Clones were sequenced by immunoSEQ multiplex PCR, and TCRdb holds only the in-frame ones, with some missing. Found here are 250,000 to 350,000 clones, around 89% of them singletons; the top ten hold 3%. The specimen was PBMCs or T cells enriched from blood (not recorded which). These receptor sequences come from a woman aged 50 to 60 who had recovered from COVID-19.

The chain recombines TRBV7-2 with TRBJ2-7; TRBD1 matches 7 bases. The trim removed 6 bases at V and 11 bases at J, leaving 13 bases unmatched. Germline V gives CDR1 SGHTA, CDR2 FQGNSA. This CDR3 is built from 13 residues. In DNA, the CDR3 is TGTGCCAGCAGACCTGATAGGTCCGGGACAGAGTACTTC. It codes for CASRPDRSGTEYF.

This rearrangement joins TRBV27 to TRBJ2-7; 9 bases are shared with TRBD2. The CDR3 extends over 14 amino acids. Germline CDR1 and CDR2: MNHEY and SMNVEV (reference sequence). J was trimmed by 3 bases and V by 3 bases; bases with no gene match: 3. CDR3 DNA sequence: TGTGCCAGCAGTTTGGGCGGGAGGGGCTACGAGCAGTACTTC. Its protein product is CASSLGGRGYEQYF.

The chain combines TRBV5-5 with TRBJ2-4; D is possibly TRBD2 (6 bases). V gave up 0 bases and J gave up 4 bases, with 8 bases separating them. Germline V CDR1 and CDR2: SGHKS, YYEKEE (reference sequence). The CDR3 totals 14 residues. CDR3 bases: TGTGCCAGCAGCTTGGGTAGCGGAAAAAACATTCAGTACTTC. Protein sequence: CASSLGSGKNIQYF.